Reported below is one T cell receptor (beta chain). The antigen is unknown. The sample originates from a study of cytomegalovirus exposure and HLA in healthy donors. Study background: Early released data comprised 80 million to 100 million unique TCRs from HLA-typed donors. Study-wide results and caveats: Presence/absence analyses rested on an assumption that sequencing depth was roughly uniform across donors. A few CMV-associated chains were confirmed in vitro to be specific for CMV antigens. Segments of the TCR beta V type were, in most cases, productive about 87% or about 30% of the time in an earlier analysis.

The CDR3 is made up of 16 amino acids. Germline CDR1 is SGHRS and CDR2 is YFSETQ. V was pared by 0 bases and J by 9 bases, with 7 bases of the junction left unmatched. It was with 60 Vbeta and 13 Jbeta primers that the PCR ran. Produced via immunoSEQ multiplex PCR; TCRdb's table is partial and in-frame only. Here the sample spans 75,000 to 90,000 clones, 10% being singletons. The chain has TRBV5-1 and TRBJ2-3; 13 nucleotides match TRBD2. This clonotype was obtained from a man aged 55 to 70 in good health and CMV-seropositive. Sequencing used PBMCs. In nucleotides, the CDR3 is TGCGCCAGCAGCTTGGGACTAGCGGGGGGAAGTGAGACGCAGTATTTT. Its translation is CASSLGLAGGSETQYF.